This entry concerns a single TCR beta chain. What antigen it recognizes has not been identified. The input lacks base qualities; no much larger clone sits a single base away. TCR beta VDJ combination and CDR3 sequence profiling used genomic DNA as the template. An Illumina HiSeq 2000 was used for TCR repertoire sequencing. In the original analysis: Repertoire assessment relied on Simpson's diversity index, CDR3 size and DJ length profiles, and TRBV/TRBJ rearrangement plots. The most abundant DNA sequence in the deep sequencing data was defined as the immunodominant clone. CDR3 amino acid sequences were checked for sharing across subjects and were also compared against the VDJdb database and published repertoires. TCRdb applied fastp at Q25 and MiXCR to the public reads, then kept only in-frame beta chains. CDR3 protein duplicates are merged, each entry listing the most common genes and DNA. The V and J calls reflect TCRdb's pipeline rather than the authors' work. The sample table lists about 40,000 distinct CDR3 sequences, under 80% of them with a count of one. Clones ranked in the top ten supply 59% of the sample.

The patients picked for sequencing were ones in whom flow cytometry had shown an expansion of CD8+CD57+ cells. Severe acquired aplastic anemia was diagnosed in all patients according to International Study of Aplastic Anemia and Agranulocytosis and Camitta criteria. At the time blood was sampled, none of the patients had received any therapy. In this study, sorted CD4+ and CD8+ T cells from the blood of healthy subjects and of severe aplastic anemia patients had their TCR repertoires deep-sequenced. Patients were enrolled under clinicaltrials.gov protocols 00001620, 01623167, 00001397, 00071045, 00081523 and 00961064 in the USA. Ficoll-Paque density gradient centrifugation was used to isolate peripheral blood mononuclear cells. CD4+ and CD8+ T cells were sorted by FACS or magnetic beads before DNA extraction. Between the V and J ends, shortened by 3 bases and 7 bases respectively, the junction contains 21 bases. The CDR3 starts with the cysteine, ends with the phenylalanine, and has 16 residues. Only the CDR3 DNA stays, 48 bases, in frame from base 1. Via the germline V gene, CDR1 is ENHRY and CDR2 SYGVKD.

This entry belongs to a study of CD8+CD57+ T cells in acquired aplastic anemia (dated by TCRdb to the late 2010s). Background on the whole study: Extracted DNA from sorted CD4+ and CD8+ cells averaged 3.2 ug, ranging from roughly 0.2 to 30 ug. CD8+CD57+ expansion was defined as frequency above the mean frequency observed in healthy subjects.

What the research found in general, with its limitations: Patients and healthy controls showed no significant difference in CD8+ Simpson's diversity (P=0.060). Nearly 30 CD8+ CDR3 sequences were found in both patients and controls but appeared to be highly expressed in patients and within the immunodominant clones of the patients.

The source is a human donor with aplastic anemia. Sequencing used sorted CD4+, CD8+, or CD8+CD57+ T cells (not recorded which) from PBMCs. The V gene is TRBV10-3 and the J gene is TRBJ2-5; the D gene is possibly TRBD1, with 5 bases matching. The DNA reads TGTGCCATCAGTGACTATGGACACCCTGCGTCTGGGACCCAGTACTTC. This yields the protein CAISDYGHPASGTQYF.